These 30 T cell receptor beta chains were sequenced from one sample in a study of cytomegalovirus exposure and HLA in healthy donors. The PCR employed 60 Vbeta primers together with 13 Jbeta primers. Data came from immunoSEQ multiplex PCR; TCRdb stores just in-frame clones and leaves some out. This table holds about 150,000 clones, around 84% found once. Specimen: PBMCs. Receptors were obtained from a young man in good health and CMV-seronegative.

This clone has a handful of counts. The CDR3 DNA sequence: TGTGCCTGGAGACCCCCCCGGGGGGGGAGAGGAGAGCAGTACTTC. Protein: CAWRPPRGGRGEQYF. This rearrangement joins TRBV30 to TRBJ2-7; the match to TRBD2 covers 8 bases. V lost 3 bases to trimming and J lost 7 bases; unmatched junction nucleotides: 14. CDR3 size: 15 residues. CDR1 GTSNPN and CDR2 SVGIG come from the germline V gene (reference sequence).

The V gene is TRBV5-1, the J gene TRBJ2-3; perhaps TRBD2 as D (6 bases). The CDR3 loop spans 13 amino acids. Trimming pared 0 bases from V and 6 bases from J, leaving 8 bases between. The germline V gene has CDR1 SGHRS and CDR2 YFSETQ. This chain's CDR3 is CASSLAGRDTQYF. As DNA, the CDR3 is TGCGCCAGCAGCTTGGCGGGGAGGGATACGCAGTATTTT.

CDR3 DNA sequence: TGTGCCAGCAGTTCCCTTGGGCAGGGGACCCAAGAGACCCAGTACTTC. It translates to CASSSLGQGTQETQYF. This chain uses TRBV6-5 with TRBJ2-5; a weak D match, TRBD1 (6 bases). V dropped 4 bases and J dropped 1 base, with 16 bases sitting between them. The CDR3 loop spans 16 amino acids. The V gene's germline CDR1 is MNHEY and CDR2 SVGAGI.

CDR3 residues: CASSPMGHFWGYTF. DNA of the CDR3: TGTGCCAGCAGTCCAATGGGACATTTCTGGGGCTACACCTTC. The chain combines TRBV28 with TRBJ1-2, with D possibly matching TRBD1 (6 bases). The CDR3 has 14 amino acids. Germline V gene data show CDR1 as MDHEN and CDR2 as SYDVKM. V lost 5 bases and J lost 8, with 18 bases in between.

The J gene is TRBJ2-7, the V gene TRBV7-9; 9 bases are a match to TRBD1. The CDR3 extends over 15 amino acids. Trimming cost V 5 bases and J 3 bases; bases outside gene matches: 8. Germline-derived CDR1 and CDR2 are SEHNR and FQNEAQ (reference sequence). The CDR3 DNA reads TGTGCCAGCAGCCGTCCCGGGACAGGGTTCTACGAGCAGTACTTC. This codes for CASSRPGTGFYEQYF.

This clone came up once. The J gene is TRBJ2-7, the V gene TRBV5-4; TRBD1 aligns across 7 bases. This CDR3 comprises 12 residues. Trimming cost V 3 bases and J 6 bases; bases outside gene matches: 3. CDR1 SGHNT and CDR2 YYREEE come from the germline V gene (reference sequence). CDR3 protein: CASSSDRAEQYF. In nucleotides, the CDR3 is TGTGCCAGCAGCTCTGACAGGGCCGAGCAGTACTTC.

CDR3 sequence: CASRGEGTGTEAFF. The CDR3 nucleotides are TGCGCCAGCAGGGGGGAGGGTACGGGCACTGAAGCTTTCTTT. The chain uses TRBV5-1 and TRBJ1-1; TRBD1 might be the D (5 bases). With 5 bases removed from V and 4 bases from J, the gap between germline ends came to 15 bases. The CDR3 has 14 amino acids. Germline V CDR1 and CDR2: SGHRS, YFSETQ.

The chain recombines TRBV7-2 with TRBJ1-5; 7 bases align to TRBD1. The junction had 7 bases not matched to a gene; V was cut back by 5 bases and J by 0 bases. Germline V gene data show CDR1 as SGHTA and CDR2 as FQGNSA. This CDR3 contains 16 residues. The DNA of the CDR3 is TGTGCCAGCAGCCCTTCAGGGGGATATAGCAATCAGCCCCAGCATTTT. This encodes CASSPSGGYSNQPQHF.

The chain uses TRBV5-8 and TRBJ2-3, with TRBD1 as a possible D gene (5 bases). V was clipped by 5 bases and J by 3 bases, with 10 bases between them. Germline-derived CDR1 and CDR2 are SGHTS and YDEGEE. The CDR3 loop spans 13 amino acids. CDR3 protein: CASRVKGTDTQYF. The CDR3 DNA reads as TGTGCCAGCAGAGTGAAGGGGACAGATACGCAGTATTTT.

A few counts support this clone. The V call is TRBV2, the J call TRBJ2-7, with TRBD2 as a possible D gene (6 bases). Germline CDR1 and CDR2: SNHLY and FYNNEI. The CDR3 is 12 amino acids. V lost 6 bases and J lost 5, with 11 bases in between. CDR3 region: CASSGTRDEQYF. The CDR3 DNA follows: TGTGCCAGCAGCGGGACTCGGGACGAGCAGTACTTC.

The DNA for the CDR3 is TGTGCCAGCAGCTGGACTAGCGGGATGGAGACCCAGTACTTC. It specifies CASSWTSGMETQYF. The chain has TRBV5-4 and TRBJ2-5; TRBD2 matches 12 bases. CDR1 SGHNT and CDR2 YYREEE come from the germline V gene (reference sequence). V was clipped by 3 bases and J by 5 bases; unmatched bases: 2. The CDR3 contains 14 residues.

CDR3 residues: CASSEWAGGVNEQYF. In nucleotides, the CDR3 is TGTGCCAGCAGTGAATGGGCAGGGGGAGTCAACGAGCAGTACTTC. The chain carries TRBV6-1 and TRBJ2-7; the match to TRBD1 covers 7 bases. The CDR3 length is 15 residues. V trimming: 2 bases; J trimming: 5 bases; junction bases outside the gene matches: 9. The germline V gene encodes CDR1 MNHNS and CDR2 SASEGT.

V is TRBV5-5 and J is TRBJ2-7; D is unclear. The CDR3 contains 14 residues. V was cut by 0 bases and J by 1 base, with 8 bases left in between. Germline CDR1 and CDR2: SGHKS and YYEKEE (reference sequence). The DNA of the CDR3 is TGTGCCAGCAGCTTGGCCCCCGGGTCCTACGAGCAGTACTTC. Its translation: CASSLAPGSYEQYF.

V and J are TRBV6-6 and TRBJ1-1; weak D call: TRBD1 (6 bases). Germline V gene lookup returns CDR1 MNHNY and CDR2 SVGAGI (reference sequence). V lost 5 bases to trimming and J lost 1 base, with 11 bases between them. The CDR3 length is 14 residues. In nucleotides, the CDR3 is TGTGCCAGCAGTGACCCAGGGGAGAACACTGAAGCTTTCTTT. Protein: CASSDPGENTEAFF.

The chain recombines TRBV29-1 with TRBJ2-1; 9 bases are a match to TRBD1. Germline CDR1 SQVTM, CDR2 ANQGSEA. Unmatched junction bases numbered 23, after V lost 7 bases and J lost 7 bases. CDR3 length equals 18 residues. CDR3 in amino acids: CSGGGGTGSRWEKNEQFF. CDR3 bases: TGCAGCGGAGGGGGCGGGACAGGGAGCCGGTGGGAGAAAAATGAGCAGTTCTTC.

The chain uses TRBV7-8 and TRBJ2-7; TRBD1 agrees at 9 bases. Trimming cost V 0 bases and J 4 bases; bases outside gene matches: 10. This CDR3 region has 17 residues. CDR1 and CDR2 (germline): SGHVS, FQNEAQ. The CDR3 DNA follows: TGTGCCAGCAGCTTAGCTGCCTCTGGGACAGGGATGTACGAGCAGTACTTC. Translation gives CASSLAASGTGMYEQYF.

This sequence joins TRBV6-5 and TRBJ1-4, with unresolved D. Per the germline V gene, CDR1 is MNHEY and CDR2 is SVGAGI. The CDR3 has 14 amino acids. Trimming pared 6 bases from V and 5 bases from J, leaving 13 bases between. The CDR3: CASRRGGLNEKLFF. The CDR3 DNA reads TGTGCCAGCAGACGGGGAGGACTAAATGAAAAACTGTTTTTT.

The CDR3 region is CASSYVYWSKAYEQYF. The CDR3, as DNA: TGTGCCAGCAGTTACGTATACTGGAGTAAAGCCTACGAGCAGTACTTC. The V and J genes are TRBV6-7 and TRBJ2-7, with D hard to call. TRBV6-7 is an open reading frame, and its role is uncertain. Trimming removed 2 bases at V and 2 bases at J, with 16 bases between. The CDR3 spans 16 residues.

The rearrangement joins TRBV7-8 to TRBJ2-5; 9 bases map to TRBD2. The last part of the DNA fits TRBJ2-7 better; the J call may be wrong. Germline V CDR1 and CDR2: SGHVS, FQNEAQ. This CDR3 spans 16 amino acids. The CDR3 DNA reads TGTGCCAGCAGCTCCACCTCGACTAGCGGAACCTACGAGCAGTACTTC. Protein sequence: CASSSTSTSGTYEQYF.

The chain links TRBV7-2 to TRBJ2-3, with D possibly TRBD2 on 6 matching bases. Germline CDR1 is SGHTA and CDR2 is FQGNSA. This CDR3 region has 14 residues. With 4 bases removed from V and 6 bases from J, the gap between germline ends came to 14 bases. This chain's CDR3 is CASSYRDSWDTQYF. For the CDR3, the DNA is TGTGCCAGCAGCTATCGGGACTCCTGGGATACGCAGTATTTT.

The chain couples TRBV4-3 to TRBJ2-7, with D possibly matching TRBD1 (6 bases). Trimming pared 0 bases from V and 3 bases from J, leaving 12 bases between. Germline loops: CDR1 LGHNA, CDR2 YSLEER. There are 15 residues in the CDR3. The CDR3 coding sequence is TGCGCCAGCAGCCAAGACCGGACAGTACTCTACGAGCAGTACTTC. Protein sequence: CASSQDRTVLYEQYF.

The chain uses TRBV2 and TRBJ1-5, with 10 bases matching TRBD1. With V trimmed by 5 bases and J by 3 bases, 13 bases remained unmatched. The CDR3 sequence is 18 residues long. Germline V CDR1 and CDR2: SNHLY, FYNNEI. The CDR3 loop reads CASSYAVRGTGANQPQHF. As DNA, the CDR3 is TGTGCCAGCAGTTATGCCGTCAGGGGGACAGGGGCCAATCAGCCCCAGCATTTT.

CDR3 sequence reads: CASSLVSGGYTF. CDR3 DNA sequence: TGTGCCAGCAGCTTGGTTAGCGGAGGCTACACCTTC. This sequence joins TRBV5-6 and TRBJ1-2; D ambiguous. Trimming pared 0 bases from V and 8 bases from J, leaving 8 bases between. There are 12 residues in the CDR3. Germline assignment: CDR1 SGHDT and CDR2 YYEEEE.

This chain uses TRBV30 with TRBJ2-5, with TRBD2 matching 9 bases. The CDR3 runs to 15 residues. V lost 1 base, J lost 1 base, and 4 bases stayed unmatched. The germline gives CDR1 GTSNPN, CDR2 SVGIG (reference sequence). CDR3 sequence (DNA): TGTGCCTGGAGTGATCAAGCGGGGGGCCAAGAGACCCAGTACTTC. It encodes CAWSDQAGGQETQYF.

CDR3 bases: TGTGCCAGCAGCTTCGGGGGATACCGTTATGGCTACACCTTC. This sequence encodes CASSFGGYRYGYTF. J is TRBJ1-2 and V is TRBV7-2; possibly TRBD1 for D (5 bases). Germline CDR1 is SGHTA and CDR2 is FQGNSA. The CDR3 sequence is 14 residues long. V lost 3 bases and J lost 5, with 13 bases in between. Full variable domain (remainder filled in from reference TRBV7-2 and TRBJ1-2): GAGVSQSPSNKVTEKGKDVELRCDPISGHTALYWYRQSLGQGLEFLIYFQGNSAPDKSGLPSDRFSAERTGGSVSTLTIQRTQQEDSAVYLCASSFGGYRYGYTFGSGTRLTVV.

In DNA, the CDR3 is TGTGCCAGCAGTTACGCTCCAGGGTCTGGAAACACCATATATTTT. It is translated as CASSYAPGSGNTIYF. V gene TRBV6-5 combines with J gene TRBJ1-3, with a tentative D call TRBD1 (5 bases). Trimming took off 2 bases at V and 1 base at J, with 9 bases between the two ends. In germline, CDR1 is MNHEY, CDR2 SVGAGI. The CDR3 runs 15 residues.

The chain combines TRBV5-6 with TRBJ2-3, with 10 bases fitting TRBD1. Per germline, CDR1 SGHDT and CDR2 YYEEEE. The CDR3 loop spans 13 amino acids. Trimming at V came to 4 bases and at J to 10 bases, leaving 6 bases not matched to a gene. The CDR3 here is CASSDTGTGAQYF. CDR3 nucleotide sequence: TGTGCCAGCAGCGACACAGGGACAGGGGCGCAGTATTTT.

The rearrangement joins TRBV2 to TRBJ2-6, with TRBD2 matching over 11 bases. The germline gives CDR1 SNHLY, CDR2 FYNNEI. The CDR3 totals 18 residues. V trimming: 3 bases; J trimming: 0 bases; junction bases outside the gene matches: 4. CDR3 amino acids: CASSDGGLADSGANVLTF. As DNA, the CDR3 is TGTGCCAGCAGTGATGGGGGACTAGCGGACTCTGGGGCCAACGTCCTGACTTTC. Using reference TRBV2 and TRBJ2-6 for the parts outside the CDR3, the full variable domain is EPEVTQTPSHQVTQMGQEVILRCVPISNHLYFYWYRQILGQKVEFLVSFYNNEISEKSEIFDDQFSVERPDGSNFTLKIRSTKLEDSAMYFCASSDGGLADSGANVLTFGAGSRLTVL.

Regarding this clone: The junction departs from the called germline gene at one end, perhaps through a read error. Other DNA sequences in the sample encode the same CDR3. The rearrangement joins TRBV19 to TRBJ2-1; 9 bases map to TRBD1. CDR1 and CDR2 from the germline V gene are LNHDA and SQIVND (reference sequence). CDR3 length equals 16 residues. The CDR3 DNA reads TGTGCCAGTAGTCTAACTGGACAGGGGTCCTATAATGAGCAGTTCTTC. It is translated as CASSLTGQGSYNEQFF.

The chain is built from TRBV15 and TRBJ2-2, with TRBD2 identical over 8 bases. The germline CDR1 and CDR2 sequences are LNHNV and YYDKDF (reference sequence). This CDR3 spans 20 amino acids. V gave up 0 bases and J gave up 7 bases; unmatched junction bases: 19. The CDR3 DNA is TGTGCCACCAGCAGAGATCTCATATCGACTAGCGTACAGAGGGTCGGGGAGCTGTTTTTT. Amino acids: CATSRDLISTSVQRVGELFF.